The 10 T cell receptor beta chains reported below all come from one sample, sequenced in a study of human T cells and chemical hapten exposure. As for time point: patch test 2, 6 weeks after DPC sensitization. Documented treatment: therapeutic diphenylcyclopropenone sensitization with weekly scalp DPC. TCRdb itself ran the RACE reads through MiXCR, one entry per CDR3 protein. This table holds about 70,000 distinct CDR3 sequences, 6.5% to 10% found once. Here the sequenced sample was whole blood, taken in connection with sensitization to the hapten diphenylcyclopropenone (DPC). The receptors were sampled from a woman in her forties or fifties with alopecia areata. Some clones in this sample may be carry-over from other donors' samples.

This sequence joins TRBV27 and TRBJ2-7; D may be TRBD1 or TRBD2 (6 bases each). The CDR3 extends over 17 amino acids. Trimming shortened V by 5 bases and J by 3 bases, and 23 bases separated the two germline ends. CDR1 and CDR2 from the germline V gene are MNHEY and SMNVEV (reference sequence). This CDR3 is CASSPLMFGGAGYEQYF. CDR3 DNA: TGTGCCAGCAGTCCTCTGATGTTCGGGGGCGCTGGCTACGAGCAGTACTTC.

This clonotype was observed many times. CDR3: CASRLGLAGAPGTQYF. CDR3 DNA sequence: TGTGCCAGCAGACTGGGACTAGCGGGGGCTCCAGGTACGCAGTATTTT. The rearrangement links TRBV5-6 to TRBJ2-3; the match to TRBD2 covers 14 bases. The CDR3 contains 16 residues. V trimming: 5 bases; J trimming: 8 bases; junction bases outside the gene matches: 10. Germline V CDR1 and CDR2: SGHDT, YYEEEE.

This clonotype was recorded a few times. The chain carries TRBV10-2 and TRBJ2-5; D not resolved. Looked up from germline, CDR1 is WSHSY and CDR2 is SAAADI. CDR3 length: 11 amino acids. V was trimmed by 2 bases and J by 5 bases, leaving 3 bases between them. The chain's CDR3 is CASSEKETQYF. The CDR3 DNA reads TGCGCCAGCAGTGAGAAGGAGACCCAGTACTTC.

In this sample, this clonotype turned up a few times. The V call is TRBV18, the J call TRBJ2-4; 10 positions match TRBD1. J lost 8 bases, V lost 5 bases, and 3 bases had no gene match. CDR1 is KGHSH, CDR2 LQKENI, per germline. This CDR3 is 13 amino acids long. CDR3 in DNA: TGTGCCAGCTCAATCGGGACAGGGGACATTCAGTACTTC. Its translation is CASSIGTGDIQYF. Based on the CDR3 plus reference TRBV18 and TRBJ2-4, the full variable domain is NAGVMQNPRHLVRRRGQEARLRCSPMKGHSHVYWYRQLPEEGLKFMVYLQKENIIDESGMPKERFSAEFPKEGPSILRIQQVVRGDSAAYFCASSIGTGDIQYFGAGTRLSVL.

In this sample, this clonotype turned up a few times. This CDR3 reads CASSQQGAVVDSPLHF. The CDR3 region has the DNA TGTGCCAGCAGTCAACAGGGGGCTGTGGTTGATTCACCCCTCCACTTT. This chain joins TRBV2 and TRBJ1-6, with 9 positions matching TRBD1. This CDR3 is 16 amino acids long. Germline assignment: CDR1 SNHLY and CDR2 FYNNEI. V was pared by 5 bases and J by 8 bases, with 10 bases of the junction left unmatched.

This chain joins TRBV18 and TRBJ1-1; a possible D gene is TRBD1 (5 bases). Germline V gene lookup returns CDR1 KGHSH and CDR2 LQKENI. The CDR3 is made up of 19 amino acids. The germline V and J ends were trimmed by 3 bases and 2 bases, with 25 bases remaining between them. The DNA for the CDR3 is TGTGCCAGCTCACCTACTCACACCATACAGCAGGGTTTAAACACTGAAGCTTTCTTT. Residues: CASSPTHTIQQGLNTEAFF. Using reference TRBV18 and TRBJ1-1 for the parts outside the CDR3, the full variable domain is NAGVMQNPRHLVRRRGQEARLRCSPMKGHSHVYWYRQLPEEGLKFMVYLQKENIIDESGMPKERFSAEFPKEGPSILRIQQVVRGDSAAYFCASSPTHTIQQGLNTEAFFGQGTRLTVV.

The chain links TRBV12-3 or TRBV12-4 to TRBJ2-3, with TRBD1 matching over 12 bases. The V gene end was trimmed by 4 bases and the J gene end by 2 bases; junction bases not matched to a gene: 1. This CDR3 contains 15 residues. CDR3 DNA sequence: TGTGCCAGCAGTTCGGGACAGGGGGCCACAGATACGCAGTATTTT. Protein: CASSSGQGATDTQYF.

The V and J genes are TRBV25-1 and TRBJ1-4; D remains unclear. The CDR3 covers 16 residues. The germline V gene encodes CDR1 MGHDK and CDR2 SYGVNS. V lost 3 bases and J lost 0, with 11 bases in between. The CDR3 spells CASSDLPLPTNEKLFF. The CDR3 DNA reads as TGTGCCAGCAGTGATCTGCCGCTCCCAACTAATGAAAAACTGTTTTTT. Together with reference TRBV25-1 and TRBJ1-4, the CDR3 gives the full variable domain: EADIYQTPRYLVIGTGKKITLECSQTMGHDKMYWYQQDPGMELHLIHYSYGVNSTEKGDLSSESTVSRIRTEHFPLTLESARPSHTSQYLCASSDLPLPTNEKLFFGSGTQLSVL.

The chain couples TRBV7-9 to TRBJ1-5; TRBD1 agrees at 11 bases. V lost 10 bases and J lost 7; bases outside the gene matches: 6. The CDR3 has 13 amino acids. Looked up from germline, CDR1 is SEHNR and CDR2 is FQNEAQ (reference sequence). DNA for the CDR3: TGTGCCACCGGACAGGGGGCTGGCCAGCCCCAGCATTTT. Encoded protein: CATGQGAGQPQHF.

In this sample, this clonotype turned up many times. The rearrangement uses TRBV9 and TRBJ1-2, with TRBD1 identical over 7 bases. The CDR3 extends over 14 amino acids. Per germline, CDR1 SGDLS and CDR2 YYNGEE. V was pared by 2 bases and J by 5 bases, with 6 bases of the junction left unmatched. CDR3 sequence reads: CASSVQGGTYGYTF. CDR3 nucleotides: TGTGCCAGCAGCGTTCAGGGGGGGACTTATGGCTACACCTTC.